Given below is one T cell receptor beta chain in context. Deletions cut 0 bases from V and 8 bases from J, with 17 bases between. This CDR3 contains 15 residues. From germline, CDR1 is SGHNT and CDR2 YYREEE (reference sequence). The data were obtained in a study of blood T cell repertoires in COVID-19. Authors' processing steps: Amplifying reference gene primers gave estimates of nucleated cell counts. The repertoire was sequenced with immunoSEQ multiplex PCR; TCRdb's copy has only in-frame clones and lacks some. V and J calls and clone size come straight from that table; D and trimming were deduced from the DNA. The sample has under 200,000 clones, more than 90% seen once.

The sequence came from a man between 45 and 60 years old with acute or convalescent COVID-19. The sequenced material came from peripheral blood. The chain employs TRBV5-4 and TRBJ1-2, with D possibly being TRBD1 (6 bases). The CDR3 sequence: CASSLASGSRGGYTF. CDR3 DNA: TGTGCCAGCAGCTTGGCCTCCGGCTCAAGGGGGGGCTACACCTTC.